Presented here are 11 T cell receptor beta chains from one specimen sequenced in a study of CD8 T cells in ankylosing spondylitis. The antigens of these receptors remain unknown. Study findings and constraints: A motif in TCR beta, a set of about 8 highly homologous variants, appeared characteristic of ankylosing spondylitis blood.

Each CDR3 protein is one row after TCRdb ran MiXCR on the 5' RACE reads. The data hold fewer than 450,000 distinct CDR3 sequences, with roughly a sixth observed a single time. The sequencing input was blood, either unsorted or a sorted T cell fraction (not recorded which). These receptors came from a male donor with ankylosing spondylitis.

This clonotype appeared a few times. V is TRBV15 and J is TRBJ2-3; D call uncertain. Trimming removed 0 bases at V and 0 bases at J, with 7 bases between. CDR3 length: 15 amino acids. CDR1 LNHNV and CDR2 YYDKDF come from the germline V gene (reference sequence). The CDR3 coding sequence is TGTGCCACCAGCAGAGAACAGACAAGCACAGATACGCAGTATTTT. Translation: CATSREQTSTDTQYF.

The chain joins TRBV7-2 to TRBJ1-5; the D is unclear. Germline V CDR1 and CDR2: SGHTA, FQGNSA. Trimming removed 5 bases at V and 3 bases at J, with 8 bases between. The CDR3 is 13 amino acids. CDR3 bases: TGTGCCAGCAGCGGACGGCTCAATCAGCCCCAGCATTTT. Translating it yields CASSGRLNQPQHF. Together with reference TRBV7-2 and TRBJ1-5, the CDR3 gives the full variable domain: GAGVSQSPSNKVTEKGKDVELRCDPISGHTALYWYRQSLGQGLEFLIYFQGNSAPDKSGLPSDRFSAERTGGSVSTLTIQRTQQEDSAVYLCASSGRLNQPQHFGDGTRLSIL.

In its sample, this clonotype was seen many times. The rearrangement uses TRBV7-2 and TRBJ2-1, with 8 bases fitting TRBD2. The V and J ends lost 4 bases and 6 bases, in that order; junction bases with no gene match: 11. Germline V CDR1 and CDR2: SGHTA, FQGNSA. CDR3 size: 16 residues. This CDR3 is CASSSWGLAGTNEQFF. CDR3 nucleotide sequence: TGTGCCAGCAGCTCCTGGGGGTTAGCGGGGACCAATGAGCAGTTCTTC.

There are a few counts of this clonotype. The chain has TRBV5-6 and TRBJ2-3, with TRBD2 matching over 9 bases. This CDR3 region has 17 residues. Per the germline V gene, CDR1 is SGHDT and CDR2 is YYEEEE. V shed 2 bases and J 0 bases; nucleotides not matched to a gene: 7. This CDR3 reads CASSFGLAGFSTDTQYF. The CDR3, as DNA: TGTGCCAGCAGCTTCGGGCTAGCGGGATTCAGCACAGATACGCAGTATTTT.

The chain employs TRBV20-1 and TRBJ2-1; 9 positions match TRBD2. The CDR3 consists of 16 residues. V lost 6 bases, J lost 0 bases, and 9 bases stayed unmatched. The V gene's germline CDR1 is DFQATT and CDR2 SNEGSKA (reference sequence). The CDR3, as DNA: TGCAGTGCCAGATCCCAGCGGGGGGTCTCCTACAATGAGCAGTTCTTC. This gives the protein CSARSQRGVSYNEQFF.

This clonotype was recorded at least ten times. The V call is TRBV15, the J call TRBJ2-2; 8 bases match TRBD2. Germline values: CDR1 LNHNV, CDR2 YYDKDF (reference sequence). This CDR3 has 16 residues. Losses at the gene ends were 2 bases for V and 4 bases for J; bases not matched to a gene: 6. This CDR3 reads CATSRHGGERTGELFF. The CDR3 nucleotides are TGTGCCACCAGCAGACACGGGGGGGAGCGCACCGGGGAGCTGTTTTTT.

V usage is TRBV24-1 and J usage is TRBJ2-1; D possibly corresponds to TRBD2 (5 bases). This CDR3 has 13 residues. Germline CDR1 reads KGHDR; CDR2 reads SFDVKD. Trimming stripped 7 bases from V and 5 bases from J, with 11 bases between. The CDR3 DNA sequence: TGTGCCACCAGAGCTTGGGGAGACAATGAGCAGTTCTTC. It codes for CATRAWGDNEQFF.

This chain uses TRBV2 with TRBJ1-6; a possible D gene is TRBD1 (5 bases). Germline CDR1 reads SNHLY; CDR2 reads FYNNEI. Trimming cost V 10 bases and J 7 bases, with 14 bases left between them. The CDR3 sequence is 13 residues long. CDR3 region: CATERGENSPLHF. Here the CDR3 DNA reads TGTGCCACCGAACGGGGCGAAAATTCACCCCTCCACTTT.

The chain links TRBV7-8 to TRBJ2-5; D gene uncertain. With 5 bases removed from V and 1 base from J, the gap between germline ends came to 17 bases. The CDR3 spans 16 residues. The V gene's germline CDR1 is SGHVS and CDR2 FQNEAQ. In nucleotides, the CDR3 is TGTGCCAGCAGCCCCCGTGGATCCCCGCCCCAAGAGACCCAGTACTTC. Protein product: CASSPRGSPPQETQYF.

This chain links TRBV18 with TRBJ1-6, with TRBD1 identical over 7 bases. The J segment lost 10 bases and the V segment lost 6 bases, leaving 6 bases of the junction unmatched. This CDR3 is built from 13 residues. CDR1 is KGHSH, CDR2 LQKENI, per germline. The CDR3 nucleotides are TGTGCCAGCTCGCAAACAGGGGAGTCACCCCTCCACTTT. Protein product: CASSQTGESPLHF. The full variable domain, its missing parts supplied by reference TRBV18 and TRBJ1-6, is NAGVMQNPRHLVRRRGQEARLRCSPMKGHSHVYWYRQLPEEGLKFMVYLQKENIIDESGMPKERFSAEFPKEGPSILRIQQVVRGDSAAYFCASSQTGESPLHFGNGTRLTVT.

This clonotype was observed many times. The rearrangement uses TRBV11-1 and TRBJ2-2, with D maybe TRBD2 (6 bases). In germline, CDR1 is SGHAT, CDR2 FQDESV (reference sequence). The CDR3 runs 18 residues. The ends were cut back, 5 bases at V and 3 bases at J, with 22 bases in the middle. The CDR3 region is CASSRGGRSARDTGELFF. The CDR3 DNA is TGTGCCAGCAGCCGTGGGGGGAGGTCTGCTCGGGACACCGGGGAGCTGTTTTTT. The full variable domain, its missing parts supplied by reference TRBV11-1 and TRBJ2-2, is EAEVAQSPRYKITEKSQAVAFWCDPISGHATLYWYRQILGQGPELLVQFQDESVVDDSQLPKDRFSAERLKGVDSTLKIQPAELGDSAMYLCASSRGGRSARDTGELFFGEGSRLTVL.